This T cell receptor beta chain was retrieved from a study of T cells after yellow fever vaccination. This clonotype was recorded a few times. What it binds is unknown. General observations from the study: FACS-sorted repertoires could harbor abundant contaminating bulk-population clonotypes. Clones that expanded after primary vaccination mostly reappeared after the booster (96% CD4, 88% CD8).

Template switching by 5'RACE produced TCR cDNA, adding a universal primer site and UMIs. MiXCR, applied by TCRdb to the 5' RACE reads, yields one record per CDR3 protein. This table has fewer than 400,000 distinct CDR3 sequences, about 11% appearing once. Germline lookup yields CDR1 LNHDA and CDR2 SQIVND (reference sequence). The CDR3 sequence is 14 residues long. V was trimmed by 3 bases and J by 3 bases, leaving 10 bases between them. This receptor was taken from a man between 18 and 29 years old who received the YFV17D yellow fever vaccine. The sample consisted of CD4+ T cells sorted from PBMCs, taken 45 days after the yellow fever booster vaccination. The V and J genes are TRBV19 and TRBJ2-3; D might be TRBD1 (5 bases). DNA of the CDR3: TGTGCCAGTAGTATCTTCCAGGGTACAGATACGCAGTATTTT. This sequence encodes CASSIFQGTDTQYF.